A single sample gave rise to the 20 T cell receptor beta chains below, sequenced in a study of cytomegalovirus exposure and HLA in healthy donors. Vbeta (60) and Jbeta (13) primers were used in the PCR. Sequencing used immunoSEQ multiplex PCR; TCRdb keeps in-frame clones, though not all of them. The table records more than 150,000 clones, more than 65% of them present only once. What was sequenced was PBMCs. All receptors derive from a girl between 10 and 17 years old in good health and CMV-seropositive.

The rearrangement joins TRBV5-1 to TRBJ2-5; 10 bases agree with TRBD2. The CDR3 extends over 15 amino acids. V dropped 5 bases and J dropped 2; count of bases not matched to a gene: 6. Looked up from germline, CDR1 is SGHRS and CDR2 is YFSETQ. CDR3 nucleotide sequence: TGCGCCAGCAGACCCGGACTAGCGGCACAAGAGACCCAGTACTTC. Translating gives CASRPGLAAQETQYF.

V gene TRBV9 combines with J gene TRBJ2-1; 8 bases line up with TRBD2. The germline V gene encodes CDR1 SGDLS and CDR2 YYNGEE. V lost 0 bases, J lost 2 bases, and 1 base stayed unmatched. The CDR3 length is 15 residues. In nucleotides, the CDR3 is TGTGCCAGCAGCGTAGGCGGGGGGCCCTACAATGAGCAGTTCTTC. It specifies CASSVGGGPYNEQFF.

The count of this clone is one. This chain connects TRBV4-3 to TRBJ2-7, with TRBD1 as a possible D gene (5 bases). The CDR3 sequence is 15 residues long. V was trimmed by 0 bases and J by 4 bases, leaving 13 bases between them. CDR1 is LGHNA and CDR2 is YSLEER in the germline V gene. This chain's CDR3 is CASSQDLGRAYEQYF. Written as DNA, the CDR3 is TGCGCCAGCAGCCAAGATCTGGGCAGGGCTTACGAGCAGTACTTC.

V gene TRBV27 combines with J gene TRBJ1-5, with D possibly TRBD1 on 6 matching bases. Germline CDR1 is MNHEY and CDR2 is SMNVEV (reference sequence). V gave up 7 bases and J gave up 9 bases, with 22 bases separating them. The CDR3 loop spans 15 amino acids. The CDR3 sequence is CASMPREGGGGPQHF. Written as DNA, the CDR3 is TGTGCCAGCATGCCCAGGGAGGGGGGGGGTGGGCCCCAGCATTTT.

This sequence joins TRBV13 and TRBJ2-5; D might be TRBD1 (6 bases). The CDR3 consists of 13 residues. The V end lost 5 bases, the J end lost 7 bases, and 14 bases lay between the germline ends. Per germline, CDR1 PRHDT and CDR2 FYEKMQ (reference sequence). CDR3 region: CASSVAGDGTQYF. The DNA for the CDR3 is TGTGCCAGCAGCGTCGCAGGGGACGGGACCCAGTACTTC.

V usage is TRBV4-1 and J usage is TRBJ1-4; tentative D call: TRBD1 (6 bases). The V gene lost 2 bases and the J gene lost 8 bases, with 15 bases spanning the gap. Germline loops: CDR1 MGHRA, CDR2 YSYEKL. The CDR3 length is 15 residues. For the CDR3, the DNA is TGCGCCAGCAGCCAATACAGGGAGAGAAAAGAAAAACTGTTTTTT. It encodes CASSQYRERKEKLFF.

The V and J genes are TRBV7-9 and TRBJ2-1; D uncertain. CDR1 and CDR2 from the germline V gene are SEHNR and FQNEAQ (reference sequence). The V gene lost 3 bases and the J gene lost 8 bases, with 11 bases spanning the gap. CDR3 length equals 13 residues. The CDR3 DNA sequence: TGTGCCAGCAGCTTGGCCATCGTTGATGAGCAGTTCTTC. Translated: CASSLAIVDEQFF.

V is TRBV4-3 and J is TRBJ1-2; TRBD1 agrees at 7 bases. The V gene's germline CDR1 is LGHNA and CDR2 YSLEER. The CDR3 covers 16 residues. With V trimmed by 1 base and J by 6 bases, 11 bases remained unmatched. DNA for the CDR3: TGCGCCAGCAGCCAAGGTTCGAATTGGCAGGGGGATGGCTACACCTTC. Translated: CASSQGSNWQGDGYTF.

The J gene is TRBJ2-3, the V gene TRBV7-2; 9 nucleotides match TRBD1. The CDR3 runs 15 residues. The V segment lost 5 bases and the J segment 6 bases; nucleotides outside the gene matches: 9. Per germline, CDR1 SGHTA and CDR2 FQGNSA. For the CDR3, the DNA is TGTGCCAGCAGCCAGGGGACAGGGATTACGGATACGCAGTATTTT. Protein sequence: CASSQGTGITDTQYF.

The chain carries TRBV5-1 and TRBJ2-7; 11 bases fit TRBD1. V shed 7 bases, J shed 6 bases, and the junction held 9 bases outside the gene matches. The germline CDR1 and CDR2 sequences are SGHRS and YFSETQ. The CDR3 loop spans 14 amino acids. The DNA of the CDR3 is TGCGCCAGCGGGCCTGGACAGGGGGCTGGCGAGCAGTACTTC. It codes for CASGPGQGAGEQYF.

The chain couples TRBV10-2 to TRBJ2-5; D remains unclear. Germline CDR1 is WSHSY and CDR2 is SAAADI. V shed 8 bases and J shed 0 bases, with 10 bases lying between them. The CDR3 is 13 amino acids. DNA of the CDR3: TGCGCCAGCGGCCAATCCCACCAAGAGACCCAGTACTTC. Protein product: CASGQSHQETQYF.

This chain connects TRBV7-2 to TRBJ2-1; possibly TRBD2 for D (5 bases). This CDR3 region has 12 residues. With 1 base removed from V and 10 bases from J, the gap between germline ends came to 8 bases. Looked up from germline, CDR1 is SGHTA and CDR2 is FQGNSA. The CDR3 sequence: CASSLGPGEQFF. The DNA for the CDR3 is TGTGCCAGCAGCTTAGGACCGGGGGAGCAGTTCTTC.

The chain joins TRBV11-3 to TRBJ2-7; 9 nucleotides match TRBD1. The CDR3 is 14 amino acids. CDR1 is SGHNT, CDR2 YENEEA, per germline. The V and J ends lost 3 bases and 5 bases, in that order; junction bases with no gene match: 5. As DNA, the CDR3 is TGTGCCAGCAGCTTGGGACAGGGTGTCCACGAGCAGTACTTC. This encodes CASSLGQGVHEQYF.

This chain connects TRBV2 to TRBJ2-3; D gene unclear. CDR3 length equals 12 residues. Germline CDR1 reads SNHLY; CDR2 reads FYNNEI. V lost 5 bases to trimming and J lost 5 bases, with 8 bases between them. The CDR3 DNA sequence: TGTGCCAGCAGTTCTGTTGTAGATACGCAGTATTTT. It translates to CASSSVVDTQYF.

In its sample, this clone was seen a few times. This rearrangement joins TRBV19 to TRBJ2-7, with D possibly being TRBD1 (5 bases). In germline, CDR1 is LNHDA, CDR2 SQIVND (reference sequence). This CDR3 has 13 residues. Trimming pared 6 bases from V and 1 base from J, leaving 10 bases between. The CDR3 DNA follows: TGTGCCAGTAGCAGGGTTGGGTCCTACGAGCAGTACTTC. Its protein is CASSRVGSYEQYF.

The rearrangement uses TRBV4-1 and TRBJ2-5; D unclear. V was cut by 1 base and J by 1 base, with 4 bases left in between. This CDR3 has 13 residues. CDR1 MGHRA and CDR2 YSYEKL come from the germline V gene. Here the CDR3 DNA reads TGCGCCAGCAGCCAAGTCCTCCAAGAGACCCAGTACTTC. Encoded protein: CASSQVLQETQYF.

V is TRBV6-1 and J is TRBJ2-5; 7 bases map to TRBD1. The germline gives CDR1 MNHNS, CDR2 SASEGT. After removal of 6 bases from V and 5 bases from J, the junction contained 6 bases not matched to a gene. The CDR3 covers 13 residues. The CDR3 DNA follows: TGTGCCAGCAGACTACAGGGGTTGGAGACCCAGTACTTC. As protein: CASRLQGLETQYF.

The table lists this clone with a few counts. The chain recombines TRBV6-1 with TRBJ2-5; possible D gene TRBD2, 7 bases. With 1 base removed from V and 5 bases from J, the gap between germline ends came to 17 bases. The CDR3 extends over 16 amino acids. Germline CDR1 is MNHNS and CDR2 is SASEGT. Here the CDR3 DNA reads TGTGCCAGCAGTGAAGGGCCGTGGGGGGGCGGCGAGACCCAGTACTTC. Amino acids: CASSEGPWGGGETQYF.

The chain combines TRBV18 with TRBJ2-7; TRBD1 aligns across 9 bases. Germline V gives CDR1 KGHSH, CDR2 LQKENI. The CDR3 has 15 amino acids. With 4 bases clipped from V and 0 bases from J, the junction kept 4 bases outside the gene matches. Here the CDR3 DNA reads TGTGCCAGCTCACTTGGGACAGGGAGCTCCTACGAGCAGTACTTC. Translating it yields CASSLGTGSSYEQYF.

The chain combines TRBV7-2 with TRBJ2-2, with 7 bases that match TRBD2. With 6 bases clipped from V and 4 bases from J, the junction kept 11 bases outside the gene matches. Germline lookup yields CDR1 SGHTA and CDR2 FQGNSA. This CDR3 comprises 16 residues. The CDR3: CASRPHSGDPTGELFF. The CDR3 nucleotides read TGTGCCAGCAGGCCCCACAGCGGGGACCCCACCGGGGAGCTGTTTTTT.